What follows are 5 T cell receptor beta chains derived from one specimen sequenced in a study of shared clonotypes between healthy human individuals. Assay: immunoSEQ multiplex PCR; the TCRdb copy retains only in-frame clones and omits some. The table has 490,000 or so clones, around 79% seen once. Specimen: PBMCs. The receptor set was obtained from a woman between 40 and 55 years old in good health. Some clones in this sample may be carry-over from other donors' samples.

The rearrangement joins TRBV28 to TRBJ2-5; D is perhaps TRBD1 or TRBD2 (5 bases each). The CDR3 loop spans 13 amino acids. The ends were cut back, 9 bases at V and 3 bases at J, with 14 bases in the middle. Germline V lookup: CDR1 MDHEN, CDR2 SYDVKM. This chain's CDR3 is CASWGTGKETQYF. CDR3 in DNA: TGTGCCAGTTGGGGGACGGGAAAAGAGACCCAGTACTTC.

This clone is a singleton in its sample. This chain joins TRBV5-4 and TRBJ2-7; 7 bases align to TRBD1. The CDR3 covers 14 residues. CDR1 is SGHNT and CDR2 is YYREEE in the germline V gene (reference sequence). With 3 bases clipped from V and 4 bases from J, the junction kept 7 bases outside the gene matches. The CDR3 DNA is TGTGCCAGCAGCTCATGGGACAGCCGTTACGAGCAGTACTTC. The encoded protein is CASSSWDSRYEQYF.

With respect to this clone: This CDR3 is also generated by other DNA sequences in the sample. V gene TRBV5-1 combines with J gene TRBJ2-3; a possible D gene is TRBD1 (5 bases). V was pared by 0 bases and J by 1 base, with 6 bases between. The CDR3 runs to 14 residues. The germline gives CDR1 SGHRS, CDR2 YFSETQ. The CDR3 loop is CASSLEGGTDTQYF. CDR3 nucleotides: TGCGCCAGCAGCTTGGAAGGGGGCACAGATACGCAGTATTTT.

The chain carries TRBV6-1 and TRBJ2-5; possible D gene TRBD2, 5 bases. The length of the CDR3 is 15 residues. Trimming removed 5 bases from V and 1 base from J, with 14 bases in between. Germline CDR1 MNHNS, CDR2 SASEGT. The CDR3 sequence is CASSLTIEGQETQYF. The CDR3 DNA is TGTGCCAGCAGTTTGACAATAGAGGGCCAAGAGACCCAGTACTTC.

CDR3 sequence (DNA): TGCGCCAGCAGCATGCTGACTAGCGGGAGGCCTACAGATACGCAGTATTTT. The encoded protein is CASSMLTSGRPTDTQYF. The chain employs TRBV5-1 and TRBJ2-3, with TRBD2 matching over 13 bases. Trimming cost V 4 bases and J 3 bases; bases outside gene matches: 8. This CDR3 spans 17 amino acids. The germline gives CDR1 SGHRS, CDR2 YFSETQ.